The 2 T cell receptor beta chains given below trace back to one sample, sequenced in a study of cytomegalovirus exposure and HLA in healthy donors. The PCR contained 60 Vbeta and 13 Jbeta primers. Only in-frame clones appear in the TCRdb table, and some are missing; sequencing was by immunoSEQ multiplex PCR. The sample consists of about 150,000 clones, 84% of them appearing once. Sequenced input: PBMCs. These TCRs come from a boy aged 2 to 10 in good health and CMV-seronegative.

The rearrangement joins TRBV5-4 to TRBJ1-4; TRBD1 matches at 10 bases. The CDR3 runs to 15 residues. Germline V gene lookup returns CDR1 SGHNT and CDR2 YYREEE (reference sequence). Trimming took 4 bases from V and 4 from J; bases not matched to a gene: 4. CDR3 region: CASSGRDRGNEKLFF. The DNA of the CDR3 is TGTGCCAGCAGCGGCCGGGACAGGGGTAATGAAAAACTGTTTTTT.

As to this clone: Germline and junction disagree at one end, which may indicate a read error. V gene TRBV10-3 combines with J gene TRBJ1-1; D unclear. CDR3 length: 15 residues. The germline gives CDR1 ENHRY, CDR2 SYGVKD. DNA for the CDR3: TGTGCCATCAGTAAGTCGGCGCGGGAGGTGTCTGAAGCTTTCTTT. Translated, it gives CAISKSAREVSEAFF.